The clone carrying this T cell receptor (beta chain) was counted at least ten times. In TCRdb, the 5' RACE reads were re-called with MiXCR into one record per CDR3 protein. The sample shows roughly 60,000 distinct CDR3 sequences, around 9.7% of them seen only once. This sample was taken from a study of neurological immune-mediated disorders. The CDR3 totals 15 residues. The germline gives CDR1 ENHRY, CDR2 SYGVKD. V lost 3 bases and J lost 3, with 12 bases in between. The time point denotes: longitudinal time-point 2. The J gene is TRBJ2-1, the V gene TRBV10-3; TRBD1 or TRBD2 may be the D gene (5 bases each). This sequence originates from a man aged 25 to 45 in good health. Specimen: PBMCs. The CDR3 spells CAISDGGAIYNEQFF. The CDR3 DNA reads as TGTGCCATCAGTGATGGGGGAGCTATCTACAATGAGCAGTTCTTC.